The 27 T cell receptor beta chains given below trace back to one sample, sequenced in a study of control samples from healthy donors and cancer patients. TCRdb's copy holds only in-frame clones and misses some; the assay was immunoSEQ multiplex PCR. This repertoire shows over 60,000 clones, around 85% found once; its top ten account for approximately 5%. Sequencing used blood. These receptors were obtained from a man aged 35-49 years in good health.

CDR3 DNA sequence: TGTGCCAGCAGAAGCGACAGTACCTACGAGCAGTACTTC. Its protein product is CASRSDSTYEQYF. The V call is TRBV6-5, the J call TRBJ2-7; the D gene is possibly TRBD1 (5 bases). The CDR3 is 13 amino acids. Trimming removed 6 bases at V and 2 bases at J, with 11 bases between. Germline V gene sequence: CDR1 MNHEY, CDR2 SVGAGI.

The chain recombines TRBV5-1 with TRBJ2-7, with 11 positions matching TRBD2. The CDR3 is 15 amino acids. Trimming at V came to 3 bases and at J to 1 base, leaving 3 bases not matched to a gene. CDR1 SGHRS and CDR2 YFSETQ come from the germline V gene. The CDR3 DNA is TGCGCCAGCAGCTCTCTAGCGGGAGGATCCTACGAGCAGTACTTC. The encoded protein is CASSSLAGGSYEQYF. The whole variable domain, filled in from reference TRBV5-1 and TRBJ2-7, reads KAGVTQTPRYLIKTRGQQVTLSCSPISGHRSVSWYQQTPGQGLQFLFEYFSETQRNKGNFPGRFSGRQFSNSRSEMNVSTLELGDSALYLCASSSLAGGSYEQYFGPGTRLTVT.

The CDR3 bases are TGTGCCAGCAGCCTCGGGACCCGAGAGACCCAGTACTTC. It specifies CASSLGTRETQYF. The chain uses TRBV7-3 and TRBJ2-5; the D call may be TRBD1 or TRBD2 (5 bases each). The ends were cut back, 5 bases at V and 4 bases at J, with 11 bases in the middle. The CDR3 length is 13 residues. From germline, CDR1 is SGHTA and CDR2 FQGTGA.

The chain couples TRBV14 to TRBJ1-2; tentative D call: TRBD1 (6 bases). The CDR3 is 14 residues long. The germline V gene encodes CDR1 SGHDN and CDR2 FVKESK. Trimming removed 2 bases at V and 8 bases at J, with 15 bases between. CDR3 residues: CASSQTDRTRGYTF. CDR3 DNA: TGTGCCAGCAGCCAAACTGACAGGACGAGAGGCTACACCTTC.

The rearrangement uses TRBV9 and TRBJ2-2; TRBD1 aligns across 7 bases. The CDR3 sequence is 16 residues long. The V segment lost 0 bases and the J segment 4 bases; nucleotides outside the gene matches: 6. Germline-derived CDR1 and CDR2 are SGDLS and YYNGEE. The CDR3 region has the DNA TGTGCCAGCAGCGTAGCCCTCACAGGGGCCACCGGGGAGCTGTTTTTT. This translates into CASSVALTGATGELFF. Full variable domain (missing parts from reference TRBV9 and TRBJ2-2): DSGVTQTPKHLITATGQRVTLRCSPRSGDLSVYWYQQSLDQGLQFLIQYYNGEERAKGNILERFSAQQFPDLHSELNLSSLELGDSALYFCASSVALTGATGELFFGEGSRLTVL.

This clone came up a few times. The chain carries TRBV6-2 or TRBV6-3 and TRBJ1-5, with D unresolved. V was trimmed by 0 bases and J by 0 bases, leaving 12 bases between them. The CDR3 runs to 17 residues. In germline, CDR1 is MNHEY, CDR2 SVGEGT. In DNA form, the CDR3 reads TGTGCCAGCAGTTACTCATATGCGGGGTTTAGCAATCAGCCCCAGCATTTT. Its protein is CASSYSYAGFSNQPQHF.

The rearrangement links TRBV7-2 to TRBJ1-3, with D possibly being TRBD1 (6 bases). This CDR3 is built from 17 residues. Germline values: CDR1 SGHTA, CDR2 FQGNSA. V was pared by 2 bases and J by 8 bases, with 22 bases between. Here the CDR3 reads CASSLSPGGRGRDTIYF. CDR3 bases: TGTGCCAGCAGCTTAAGTCCTGGGGGGCGGGGTAGGGACACCATATATTTT.

This sequence joins TRBV7-2 and TRBJ2-7, with D possibly being TRBD2 (5 bases). The CDR3 totals 15 residues. V lost 1 base and J lost 3, with 13 bases in between. Germline V CDR1 and CDR2: SGHTA, FQGNSA. This CDR3 is CASSLDGGINYEQYF. The CDR3 coding sequence is TGTGCCAGCAGCTTAGATGGAGGCATTAACTACGAGCAGTACTTC. Full variable domain (missing parts from reference TRBV7-2 and TRBJ2-7): GAGVSQSPSNKVTEKGKDVELRCDPISGHTALYWYRQSLGQGLEFLIYFQGNSAPDKSGLPSDRFSAERTGGSVSTLTIQRTQQEDSAVYLCASSLDGGINYEQYFGPGTRLTVT.

This chain uses TRBV27 with TRBJ2-7, with 8 bases aligning to TRBD1. V was clipped by 4 bases and J by 1 base; unmatched bases: 12. The CDR3 runs 17 residues. The V gene's germline CDR1 is MNHEY and CDR2 SMNVEV (reference sequence). The CDR3 loop is CASSSRPSWDRSYEQYF. Here the CDR3 DNA reads TGTGCCAGCAGTTCGCGACCCAGTTGGGACAGGTCCTACGAGCAGTACTTC.

The chain is built from TRBV5-5 and TRBJ2-1, with D unclear. V was pared by 0 bases and J by 2 bases, with 9 bases between. The CDR3 has 15 amino acids. Germline values: CDR1 SGHKS, CDR2 YYEKEE (reference sequence). CDR3 nucleotides: TGTGCCAGCAGCTTGGAGCCGAGACCCTACAATGAGCAGTTCTTC. Protein: CASSLEPRPYNEQFF.

The chain couples TRBV27 to TRBJ1-2, with D hard to call. The germline gives CDR1 MNHEY, CDR2 SMNVEV (reference sequence). The CDR3 has 13 residues. V lost 2 bases, J lost 2 bases, and 6 bases lay in between. The CDR3 nucleotides read TGTGCCAGCAGTTTAAGAGCAAACTATGGCTACACCTTC. The encoded protein is CASSLRANYGYTF.

This clone was recorded a few times. This sequence joins TRBV11-3 and TRBJ1-4, with D unclear. Trimming cost V 1 base and J 5 bases, with 5 bases left between them. Germline-derived CDR1 and CDR2 are SGHNT and YENEEA. CDR3 length equals 13 residues. CDR3 protein: CASSLGGNEKLFF. CDR3 coding DNA: TGTGCCAGCAGCTTAGGTGGGAATGAAAAACTGTTTTTT.

The chain carries TRBV7-8 and TRBJ1-2; D gene unclear. V was trimmed by 1 base and J by 2 bases, leaving 8 bases between them. The germline CDR1 and CDR2 sequences are SGHVS and FQNEAQ. The CDR3 has 14 amino acids. The CDR3 DNA reads TGTGCCAGCAGCTTAGGCAGCTCCAACTATGGCTACACCTTC. This translates into CASSLGSSNYGYTF.

This chain uses TRBV3-1 (or the pseudogene TRBV3-2) with TRBJ2-1, with 10 bases that match TRBD2. This CDR3 comprises 18 residues. Trimming cost V 4 bases and J 4 bases; bases outside gene matches: 13. The germline gives CDR1 LGHDT, CDR2 YNNKEL (reference sequence). DNA of the CDR3: TGTGCCAGCAGCCCCCAGACTAGCGGGCGGGCCTCTTACAATGAGCAGTTCTTC. Its translation is CASSPQTSGRASYNEQFF.

The chain joins TRBV6-2 or TRBV6-3 to TRBJ2-3, with 9 nucleotides matching TRBD1. Germline CDR1 MNHEY, CDR2 SVGEGT. V was pared by 5 bases and J by 6 bases, with 9 bases of the junction left unmatched. CDR3 length: 15 residues. CDR3 amino acids: CASSPGQGRLDTQYF. In DNA, the CDR3 is TGTGCCAGCAGTCCCGGACAGGGGAGATTGGATACGCAGTATTTT.

V and J are TRBV10-3 and TRBJ2-3; no reliable D call. V was pared by 3 bases and J by 0 bases, with 10 bases between. The CDR3 consists of 15 residues. The germline gives CDR1 ENHRY, CDR2 SYGVKD. For the CDR3, the DNA is TGTGCCATCAGTGATAGGACCTCTAGCACAGATACGCAGTATTTT. This codes for CAISDRTSSTDTQYF.

The genes are TRBV11-2 and TRBJ2-3, with 10 bases that match TRBD1. This CDR3 region has 15 residues. Looked up from germline, CDR1 is SGHAT and CDR2 is FQNNGV. The trim removed 4 bases at V and 6 bases at J, leaving 7 bases unmatched. The CDR3 protein is CASSSDRGRGDTQYF. The CDR3 region has the DNA TGTGCCAGCAGCTCTGACAGGGGGCGCGGGGATACGCAGTATTTT. Using reference TRBV11-2 and TRBJ2-3 for the parts outside the CDR3, the full variable domain is EAGVAQSPRYKIIEKRQSVAFWCNPISGHATLYWYQQILGQGPKLLIQFQNNGVVDDSQLPKDRFSAERLKGVDSTLKIQPAKLEDSAVYLCASSSDRGRGDTQYFGPGTRLTVL.

This sequence joins TRBV29-1 and TRBJ2-2; 7 bases fit TRBD1. CDR1 SQVTM and CDR2 ANQGSEA come from the germline V gene. This CDR3 has 14 residues. Losses at the gene ends were 4 bases for V and 6 bases for J; bases not matched to a gene: 8. The CDR3 protein is CSVGRQGGAGELFF. DNA for the CDR3: TGCAGCGTTGGTAGACAGGGCGGAGCCGGGGAGCTGTTTTTT.

The chain is built from TRBV5-1 and TRBJ2-1; no clear D gene. The CDR3 runs 14 residues. Deletions cut 4 bases from V and 0 bases from J, with 8 bases between. The germline CDR1 and CDR2 sequences are SGHRS and YFSETQ. The CDR3 protein is CASSKDGSYNEQFF. Written as DNA, the CDR3 is TGCGCCAGCAGCAAGGACGGCTCCTACAATGAGCAGTTCTTC.

This chain uses TRBV28 with TRBJ1-2, with D tentatively TRBD1 (5 bases). The germline CDR1 and CDR2 sequences are MDHEN and SYDVKM. The CDR3 runs to 13 residues. Trimming pared 5 bases from V and 5 bases from J, leaving 12 bases between. The CDR3 DNA follows: TGTGCCAGCAGTCGAGGGTGGGGGTATGGCTACACCTTC. Translating gives CASSRGWGYGYTF.

The rearrangement uses TRBV28 and TRBJ1-1, with D possibly matching TRBD1 (6 bases). CDR1 is MDHEN, CDR2 SYDVKM, per germline. The CDR3 sequence is 16 residues long. V gave up 5 bases and J gave up 4 bases, with 20 bases separating them. CDR3 DNA sequence: TGTGCCAGCAGTCCTCAGCGGACAGCGCAGTTCACTGAAGCTTTCTTT. It is translated as CASSPQRTAQFTEAFF.

V gene TRBV28 combines with J gene TRBJ2-5, with TRBD2 identical over 10 bases. Germline trimming cut 5 bases from V and 5 bases from J; bases unmatched to any gene: 8. The CDR3 sequence is 15 residues long. Germline V gene lookup returns CDR1 MDHEN and CDR2 SYDVKM. As DNA, the CDR3 is TGTGCCAGCAGTCGGAGCGGGAGGGCCTCGGAGACCCAGTACTTC. Translating gives CASSRSGRASETQYF.

The chain links TRBV18 to TRBJ2-1; D may be TRBD1 or TRBD2 (7 bases each). Trimming pared 1 base from V and 1 base from J, leaving 11 bases between. Germline CDR1 reads KGHSH; CDR2 reads LQKENI. This CDR3 spans 16 amino acids. The CDR3 nucleotides read TGTGCCAGCTCACCACTTCAGGGGGGGTCCTACAATGAGCAGTTCTTC. It is translated as CASSPLQGGSYNEQFF.

The rearrangement joins TRBV19 to TRBJ1-2; 7 bases fit TRBD1. Germline loops: CDR1 LNHDA, CDR2 SQIVND (reference sequence). The J segment lost 8 bases and the V segment lost 3 bases, leaving 9 bases of the junction unmatched. This CDR3 has 14 amino acids. The CDR3 bases are TGTGCCAGTAGTATTAAGGTCGGAGGGGGCGGCTACACCTTC. Translating gives CASSIKVGGGGYTF.

V usage is TRBV2 and J usage is TRBJ2-2; D possibly corresponds to TRBD1 (6 bases). V shed 5 bases and J shed 3 bases, with 16 bases lying between them. CDR3 length equals 16 residues. The germline gives CDR1 SNHLY, CDR2 FYNNEI. The CDR3 region is CASSKGDRRYTGELFF. The CDR3 region has the DNA TGTGCCAGCAGTAAAGGAGACAGGAGATACACCGGGGAGCTGTTTTTT. Variable domain in full (rest from reference TRBV2 and TRBJ2-2): EPEVTQTPSHQVTQMGQEVILRCVPISNHLYFYWYRQILGQKVEFLVSFYNNEISEKSEIFDDQFSVERPDGSNFTLKIRSTKLEDSAMYFCASSKGDRRYTGELFFGEGSRLTVL.

This clone was seen more than once but under ten times. This chain joins TRBV5-6 and TRBJ1-1; D unclear. V lost 4 bases to trimming and J lost 0 bases, with 13 bases between them. The germline V gene encodes CDR1 SGHDT and CDR2 YYEEEE. The CDR3 runs 15 residues. The CDR3 DNA sequence: TGTGCCAGCAGCCCTTTGGGTGGGGTGAACACTGAAGCTTTCTTT. As protein: CASSPLGGVNTEAFF.

The J gene is TRBJ1-1, the V gene TRBV30; D is perhaps TRBD1 (6 bases). The CDR3 is made up of 14 amino acids. CDR1 GTSNPN and CDR2 SVGIG come from the germline V gene (reference sequence). V was clipped by 5 bases and J by 6 bases, with 19 bases between them. The CDR3 DNA follows: TGTGCCTGGCAACGTTTCGGACAGCAGTCTGAAGCTTTCTTT. It yields the protein CAWQRFGQQSEAFF.